The 16 T cell receptor beta chains below all came from one sample that was sequenced in a study of post-analysis software for immune sequencing data. Carried by the TCR beta cDNA libraries were unique molecular identifiers. MiXCR, applied by TCRdb to the PCR reads, yields one record per CDR3 protein. The sample lists 600,000 to 700,000 distinct CDR3 sequences, 55% to 60% seen once, with roughly 12% in the top ten. Points from the study as a whole: Five TRBV segments occurring more often in patients than controls included TRBV5-6, TRBV5-1 and TRBV20-1.

Their specific antigens are unknown. Sequenced input: blood. These receptors originate from a girl aged 2-10 years with multiple sclerosis.

This clonotype was detected many times. The chain is built from TRBV9 and TRBJ2-1; 11 bases are a match to TRBD2. The V and J ends lost 4 bases and 1 base, in that order; junction bases with no gene match: 1. The V gene's germline CDR1 is SGDLS and CDR2 YYNGEE. The CDR3 runs 15 residues. CDR3 residues: CASSPSGGSYNEQFF. In nucleotides, the CDR3 is TGTGCCAGCAGCCCTAGCGGGGGGTCCTACAATGAGCAGTTCTTC.

About this clonotype itself: Compared with germline, one end of the junction differs, possibly owing to a read error. J is TRBJ2-3 and V is TRBV20-1; D unresolved. Germline loops: CDR1 DFQATT, CDR2 SNEGSKA (reference sequence). The CDR3 loop spans 16 amino acids. CDR3 bases: TGCGGTGCTAGAGATCTGAAGGGTCCTAGCACAGATACGCAGTATTTT. This sequence encodes CGARDLKGPSTDTQYF.

The chain links TRBV19 to TRBJ1-4; no clear D. Trimming cost V 9 bases and J 3 bases, with 11 bases left between them. The CDR3 runs to 13 residues. Germline assignment: CDR1 LNHDA and CDR2 SQIVND (reference sequence). The CDR3 reads CASLRSPNEKLFF. As DNA, the CDR3 is TGTGCCAGCCTACGCTCACCTAATGAAAAACTGTTTTTT.

This chain uses TRBV9 with TRBJ2-1; 10 bases are shared with TRBD1. This CDR3 is 19 amino acids long. Germline trimming cut 0 bases from V and 7 bases from J; bases unmatched to any gene: 16. Germline V gene sequence: CDR1 SGDLS, CDR2 YYNGEE. Here the CDR3 reads CASSVDRNLGTGARNEQFF. The CDR3 bases are TGTGCCAGCAGCGTAGATAGAAATTTGGGGACAGGGGCTAGGAATGAGCAGTTCTTC. The variable domain in full, completed from reference TRBV9 and TRBJ2-1, reads DSGVTQTPKHLITATGQRVTLRCSPRSGDLSVYWYQQSLDQGLQFLIQYYNGEERAKGNILERFSAQQFPDLHSELNLSSLELGDSALYFCASSVDRNLGTGARNEQFFGPGTRLTVL.

V is TRBV20-1 and J is TRBJ2-1; D uncertain. This CDR3 spans 13 amino acids. V lost 1 base and J 5 bases, leaving 9 bases between the germline ends. Germline V gene sequence: CDR1 DFQATT, CDR2 SNEGSKA (reference sequence). The CDR3 bases are TGCAGTGCTAGAGCTGTCCAAAACAATGAGCAGTTCTTC. Translation: CSARAVQNNEQFF.

V is TRBV28 and J is TRBJ2-3; D might be TRBD2 (6 bases). Deletions cut 5 bases from V and 5 bases from J, with 17 bases between. The CDR3 runs 15 residues. Germline V lookup: CDR1 MDHEN, CDR2 SYDVKM. CDR3 in DNA: TGTGCCAGCAGTGCGTGGGGGAGGCTGAGAGATACGCAGTATTTT. Protein: CASSAWGRLRDTQYF.

V gene TRBV5-1 combines with J gene TRBJ1-2; 8 bases line up with TRBD1. This CDR3 has 14 amino acids. In germline, CDR1 is SGHRS, CDR2 YFSETQ. V was pared by 6 bases and J by 3 bases, with 7 bases of the junction left unmatched. The CDR3 protein is CASTPDRVDYGYTF. The CDR3 nucleotides are TGCGCCAGCACCCCGGACAGGGTGGACTATGGCTACACCTTC.

This clonotype was observed a handful of times. The rearrangement uses TRBV16 and TRBJ2-5; 11 nucleotides align to TRBD2. V dropped 0 bases and J dropped 1; count of bases not matched to a gene: 10. Germline CDR1 KGHSY, CDR2 FQNENV. The CDR3 has 19 amino acids. DNA of the CDR3: TGTGCCAGCAGCCAATCTAAACTAGCGGGGGAGATCTTCCAAGAGACCCAGTACTTC. This gives the protein CASSQSKLAGEIFQETQYF.

The chain carries TRBV2 and TRBJ2-1, with D possibly TRBD2 on 5 matching bases. Per the germline V gene, CDR1 is SNHLY and CDR2 is FYNNEI. The CDR3 is 17 amino acids. Trimming cost V 2 bases and J 4 bases, with 18 bases left between them. The CDR3 here is CASSEIKAGRNYNEQFF. CDR3 DNA: TGTGCCAGCAGTGAAATCAAGGCGGGCAGAAATTACAATGAGCAGTTCTTC. Combining the CDR3 with reference TRBV2 and TRBJ2-1 gives the whole variable domain EPEVTQTPSHQVTQMGQEVILRCVPISNHLYFYWYRQILGQKVEFLVSFYNNEISEKSEIFDDQFSVERPDGSNFTLKIRSTKLEDSAMYFCASSEIKAGRNYNEQFFGPGTRLTVL.

The rearrangement joins TRBV20-1 to TRBJ2-3, with D tentatively TRBD2 (5 bases). The CDR3 is 13 amino acids. CDR1 DFQATT and CDR2 SNEGSKA come from the germline V gene (reference sequence). V was pared by 6 bases and J by 2 bases, with 12 bases between. Written as DNA, the CDR3 is TGCAGTGCCCAGCGGCTTTTCACAGATACGCAGTATTTT. Protein: CSAQRLFTDTQYF.

There are a few counts of this clonotype. V gene TRBV29-1 combines with J gene TRBJ2-1, with D perhaps matching TRBD1 (5 bases). The germline gives CDR1 SQVTM, CDR2 ANQGSEA. V dropped 6 bases and J dropped 5 bases, with 14 bases sitting between them. The CDR3 runs to 13 residues. CDR3 protein: CSVYTRVDNEQFF. As DNA, the CDR3 is TGCAGCGTCTACACCAGGGTCGACAATGAGCAGTTCTTC.

The chain is built from TRBV20-1 and TRBJ2-2, with D possibly TRBD1 on 5 matching bases. The CDR3 is 13 amino acids. CDR1 and CDR2 from the germline V gene are DFQATT and SNEGSKA (reference sequence). Trimming pared 7 bases from V and 0 bases from J, leaving 9 bases between. CDR3 in amino acids: CSGRAANTGELFF. CDR3 bases: TGCAGTGGCAGGGCCGCGAACACCGGGGAGCTGTTTTTT.

The chain is built from TRBV10-1 and TRBJ2-7, with unresolved D. The end of the DNA aligns better with TRBJ2-5, so the J call may be wrong. The CDR3 contains 12 residues. CDR1 and CDR2 (germline): WNHNN, SYGVQD (reference sequence). The CDR3 region is CASSESIETQYF. CDR3 coding DNA: TGCGCCAGCAGTGAGTCGATAGAGACCCAGTACTTC.

The gene calls are TRBV12-3 or TRBV12-4 and TRBJ1-5; 10 nucleotides agree with TRBD1. Losses at the gene ends were 6 bases for V and 6 bases for J; bases not matched to a gene: 2. The CDR3 is 13 amino acids. The CDR3 reads CASRRDRGQPQHF. The CDR3 coding sequence is TGTGCCAGCAGGCGGGACAGGGGTCAGCCCCAGCATTTT.

V gene TRBV3-1 combines with J gene TRBJ1-4; D is unclear. Germline V gives CDR1 LGHDT, CDR2 YNNKEL (reference sequence). Between the trimmed V and J ends, which lost 6 bases and 6 bases, there was a span of 11 bases. The CDR3 extends over 13 amino acids. Written as DNA, the CDR3 is TGTGCCAGCAGTCTAGCCTTAGATGAAAAACTGTTTTTT. Its protein is CASSLALDEKLFF.

Only a few counts were recorded for this clonotype. The chain couples TRBV11-1 to TRBJ1-1, with D unresolved. Germline V CDR1 and CDR2: SGHAT, FQDESV (reference sequence). The CDR3 spans 12 residues. V was shortened by 4 bases and J by 4 bases, with 7 bases between the two germline ends. CDR3 nucleotide sequence: TGTGCCAGCAGCTCCGGGATCACTGAAGCTTTCTTT. Translating it yields CASSSGITEAFF.